Listed below are T cell receptor beta chains from one sample, sequenced in a study of blood T cell repertoires in COVID-19. Profiling relied on immunoSEQ multiplex PCR, and the TCRdb table lists in-frame clones only, not all of them. The sample yields fewer than 250,000 clones, 84% seen once. The sample was PBMCs or T cells enriched from blood (not recorded which). Receptor source: a woman in her 30s who had been exposed to COVID-19. Both conserved end residues are trimmed from each CDR3. Fields, in order: clone size, J gene, V gene, CDR3 protein. Size tells how often a clone was seen (once, few, many) or the class of an expanded clone, and some rows leave it out.

abundance: NA
j_gene: TRBJ2-7
v_gene: TRBV30
CDR3aa: AWSPGPGYEQY

abundance: NA
j_gene: TRBJ2-2
v_gene: TRBV5-1
CDR3aa: ASSLDDRNTGELF

abundance: few
j_gene: TRBJ2-5
v_gene: TRBV15
CDR3aa: ATSRDERTGIMKETQY

abundance: NA
j_gene: TRBJ1-2
v_gene: TRBV28
CDR3aa: ASSFRTVYGYT

abundance: NA
j_gene: TRBJ2-1
v_gene: TRBV5-1
CDR3aa: ASSLEVTSYNEQF

abundance: NA
j_gene: TRBJ1-2
v_gene: TRBV9
CDR3aa: ASSLNDRSLINYGYT

abundance: NA
j_gene: TRBJ1-1
v_gene: TRBV5-1
CDR3aa: ASSFWRGSEAF

abundance: NA
j_gene: TRBJ1-5
v_gene: TRBV6-5
CDR3aa: ASSTDRVGQPQH

abundance: NA
j_gene: TRBJ2-3
v_gene: TRBV5-6
CDR3aa: ASSPAARARDTQY

abundance: NA
j_gene: TRBJ1-1
v_gene: TRBV7-2
CDR3aa: ASSLPGKVNTEAF

abundance: NA
j_gene: TRBJ2-2
v_gene: TRBV11-2
CDR3aa: ASSFPGQGRGGELF

abundance: few
j_gene: TRBJ2-7
v_gene: TRBV4-3
CDR3aa: ASSQGARGISYEQY

abundance: NA
j_gene: TRBJ2-7
v_gene: TRBV3-1/TRBV3-2
CDR3aa: ASSQGTGTYEQY

abundance: NA
j_gene: TRBJ2-1
v_gene: TRBV12-5
CDR3aa: ASGTGVTYNEQF